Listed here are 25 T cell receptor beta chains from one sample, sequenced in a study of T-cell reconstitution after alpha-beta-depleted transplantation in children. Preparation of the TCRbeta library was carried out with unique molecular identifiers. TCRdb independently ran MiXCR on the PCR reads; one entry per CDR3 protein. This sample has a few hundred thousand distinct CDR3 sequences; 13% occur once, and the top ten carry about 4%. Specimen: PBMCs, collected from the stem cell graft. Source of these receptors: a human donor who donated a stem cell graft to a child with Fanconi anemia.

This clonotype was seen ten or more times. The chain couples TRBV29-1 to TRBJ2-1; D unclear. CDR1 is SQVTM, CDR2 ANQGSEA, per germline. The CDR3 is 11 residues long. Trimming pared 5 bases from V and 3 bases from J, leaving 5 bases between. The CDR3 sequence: CSVKNYNEQFF. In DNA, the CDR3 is TGCAGCGTTAAGAACTACAATGAGCAGTTCTTC.

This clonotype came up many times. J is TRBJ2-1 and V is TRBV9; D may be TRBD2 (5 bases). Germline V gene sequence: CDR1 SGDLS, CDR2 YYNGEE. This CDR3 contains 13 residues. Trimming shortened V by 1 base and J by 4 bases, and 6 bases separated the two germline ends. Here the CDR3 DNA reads TGTGCCAGCAGCGTAAGGGAGTACAATGAGCAGTTCTTC. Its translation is CASSVREYNEQFF.

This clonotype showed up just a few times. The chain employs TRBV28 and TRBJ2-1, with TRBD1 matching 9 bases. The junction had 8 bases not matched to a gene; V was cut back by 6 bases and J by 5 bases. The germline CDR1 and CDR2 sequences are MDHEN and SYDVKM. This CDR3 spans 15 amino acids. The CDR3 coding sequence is TGTGCCAGCAGCCGACGGACAGGGGTCAACAATGAGCAGTTCTTC. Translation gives CASSRRTGVNNEQFF.

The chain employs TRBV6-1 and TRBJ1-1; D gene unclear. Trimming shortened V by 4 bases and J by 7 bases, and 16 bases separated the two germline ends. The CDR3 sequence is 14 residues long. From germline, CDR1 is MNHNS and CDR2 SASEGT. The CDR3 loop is CASSVNFSDGEAFF. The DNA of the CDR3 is TGTGCCAGCAGTGTTAATTTTTCCGATGGTGAAGCTTTCTTT.

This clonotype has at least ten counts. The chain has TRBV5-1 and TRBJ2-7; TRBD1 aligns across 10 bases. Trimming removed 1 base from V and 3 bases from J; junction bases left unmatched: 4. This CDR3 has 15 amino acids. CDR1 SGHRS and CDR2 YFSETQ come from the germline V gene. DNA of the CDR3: TGCGCCAGCAGCTTGCTGGGGACAGGGGACTACGAGCAGTACTTC. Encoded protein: CASSLLGTGDYEQYF.

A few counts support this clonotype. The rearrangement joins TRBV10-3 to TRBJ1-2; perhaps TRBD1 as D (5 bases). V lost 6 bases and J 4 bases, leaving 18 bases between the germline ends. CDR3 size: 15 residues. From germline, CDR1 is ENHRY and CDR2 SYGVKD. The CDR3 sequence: CAIRGTVEGSYGYTF. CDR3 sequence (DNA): TGTGCCATCAGGGGGACGGTCGAGGGGAGCTATGGCTACACCTTC.

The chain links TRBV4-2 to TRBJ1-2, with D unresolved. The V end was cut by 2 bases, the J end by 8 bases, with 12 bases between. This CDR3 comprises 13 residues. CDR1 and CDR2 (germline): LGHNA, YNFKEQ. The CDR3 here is CASSQSSAGGYTF. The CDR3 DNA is TGTGCCAGCAGCCAATCCTCCGCAGGCGGCTACACCTTC.

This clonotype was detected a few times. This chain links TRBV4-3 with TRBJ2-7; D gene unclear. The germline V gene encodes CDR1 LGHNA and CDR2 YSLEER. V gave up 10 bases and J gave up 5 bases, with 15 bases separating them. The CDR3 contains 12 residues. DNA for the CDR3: TGCGCCAACCAATTGGATTCCAACGAGCAGTACTTC. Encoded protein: CANQLDSNEQYF.

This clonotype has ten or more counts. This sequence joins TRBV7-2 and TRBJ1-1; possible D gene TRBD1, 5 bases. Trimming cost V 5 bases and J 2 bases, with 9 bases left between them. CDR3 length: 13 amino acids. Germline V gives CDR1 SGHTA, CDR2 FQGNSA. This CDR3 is CASSTQGNTEAFF. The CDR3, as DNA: TGTGCCAGCAGCACTCAGGGTAACACTGAAGCTTTCTTT. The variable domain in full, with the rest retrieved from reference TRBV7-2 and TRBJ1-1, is GAGVSQSPSNKVTEKGKDVELRCDPISGHTALYWYRQSLGQGLEFLIYFQGNSAPDKSGLPSDRFSAERTGGSVSTLTIQRTQQEDSAVYLCASSTQGNTEAFFGQGTRLTVV.

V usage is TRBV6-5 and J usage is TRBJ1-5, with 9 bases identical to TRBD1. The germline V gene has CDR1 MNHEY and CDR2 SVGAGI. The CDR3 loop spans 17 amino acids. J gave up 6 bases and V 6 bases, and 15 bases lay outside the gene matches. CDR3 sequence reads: CASRTFYRDRVGQPQHF. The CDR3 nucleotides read TGTGCCAGCAGGACCTTTTACCGGGACAGGGTCGGTCAGCCCCAGCATTTT.

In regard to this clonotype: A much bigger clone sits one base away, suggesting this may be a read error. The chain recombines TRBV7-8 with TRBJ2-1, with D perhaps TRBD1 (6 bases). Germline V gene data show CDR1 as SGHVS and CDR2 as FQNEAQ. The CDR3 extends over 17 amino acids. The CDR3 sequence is CAISPSLQGSSYNEQFF. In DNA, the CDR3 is TGTGCCATCAGCCCATCCCTACAGGGAAGCTCCTACAATGAGCAGTTCTTC.

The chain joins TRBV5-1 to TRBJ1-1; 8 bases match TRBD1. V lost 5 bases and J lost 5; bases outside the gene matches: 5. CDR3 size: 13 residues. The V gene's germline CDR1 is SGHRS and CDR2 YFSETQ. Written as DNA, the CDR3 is TGCGCCAGCAGGTTGACAGGGGTTACTGAAGCTTTCTTT. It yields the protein CASRLTGVTEAFF.

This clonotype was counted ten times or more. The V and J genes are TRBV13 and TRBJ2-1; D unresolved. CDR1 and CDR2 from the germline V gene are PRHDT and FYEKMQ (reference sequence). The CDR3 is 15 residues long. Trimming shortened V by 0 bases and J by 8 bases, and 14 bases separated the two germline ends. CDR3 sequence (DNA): TGTGCCAGCAGCTTAGGCCCTATGGAAAACGATGAGCAGTTCTTC. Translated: CASSLGPMENDEQFF.

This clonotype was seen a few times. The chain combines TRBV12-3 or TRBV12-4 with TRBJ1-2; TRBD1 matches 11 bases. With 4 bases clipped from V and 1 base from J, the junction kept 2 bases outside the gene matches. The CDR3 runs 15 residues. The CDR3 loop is CASSSGQGVNYGYTF. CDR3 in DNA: TGTGCCAGCAGTTCGGGACAGGGGGTTAACTATGGCTACACCTTC.

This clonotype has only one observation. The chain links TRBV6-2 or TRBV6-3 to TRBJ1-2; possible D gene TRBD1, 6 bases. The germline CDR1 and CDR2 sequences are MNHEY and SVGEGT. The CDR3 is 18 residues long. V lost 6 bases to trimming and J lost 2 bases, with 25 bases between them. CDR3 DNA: TGTGCCAGCAGGGAGAGGACCGCAAGGACAGAGCACAACTATGGCTACACCTTC. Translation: CASRERTARTEHNYGYTF.

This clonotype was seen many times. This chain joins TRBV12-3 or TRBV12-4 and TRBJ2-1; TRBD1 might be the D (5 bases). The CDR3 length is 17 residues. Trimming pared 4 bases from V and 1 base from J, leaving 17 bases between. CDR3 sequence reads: CASSYQGGDRSYNEQFF. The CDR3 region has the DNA TGTGCCAGCAGTTATCAGGGTGGCGACCGTTCCTACAATGAGCAGTTCTTC.

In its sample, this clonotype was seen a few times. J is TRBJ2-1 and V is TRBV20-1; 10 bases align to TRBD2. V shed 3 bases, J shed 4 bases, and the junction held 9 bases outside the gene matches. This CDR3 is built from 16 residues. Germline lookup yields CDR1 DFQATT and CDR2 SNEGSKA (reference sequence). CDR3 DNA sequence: TGCAGTGCTAGCGTAGCGGGGGGCCAAAGATACAATGAGCAGTTCTTC. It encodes CSASVAGGQRYNEQFF.

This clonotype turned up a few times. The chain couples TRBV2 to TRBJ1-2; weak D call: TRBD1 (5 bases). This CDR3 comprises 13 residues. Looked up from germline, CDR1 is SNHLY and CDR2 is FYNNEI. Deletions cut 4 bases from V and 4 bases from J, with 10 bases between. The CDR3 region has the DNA TGTGCCAGCAGTGTAGACAGCGCCTATGGCTACACCTTC. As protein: CASSVDSAYGYTF.

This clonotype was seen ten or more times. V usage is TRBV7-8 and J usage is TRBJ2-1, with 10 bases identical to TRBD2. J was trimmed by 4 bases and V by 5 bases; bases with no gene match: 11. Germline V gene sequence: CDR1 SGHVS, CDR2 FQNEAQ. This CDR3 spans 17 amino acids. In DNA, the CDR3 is TGTGCCAGCAGCCCGAGCAGCGGGGGGGCCTCTTACAATGAGCAGTTCTTC. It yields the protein CASSPSSGGASYNEQFF.

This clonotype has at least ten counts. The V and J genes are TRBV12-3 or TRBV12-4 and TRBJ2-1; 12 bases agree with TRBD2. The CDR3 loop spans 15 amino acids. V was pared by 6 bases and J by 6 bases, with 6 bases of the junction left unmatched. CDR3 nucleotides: TGTGCCAGCAGATTTCTAGCGGGGGGGCTCAATGAGCAGTTCTTC. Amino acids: CASRFLAGGLNEQFF.

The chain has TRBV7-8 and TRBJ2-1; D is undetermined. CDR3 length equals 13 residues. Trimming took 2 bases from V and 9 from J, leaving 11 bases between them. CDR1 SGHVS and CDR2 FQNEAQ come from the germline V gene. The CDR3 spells CASSLRVESEQFF. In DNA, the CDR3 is TGTGCCAGCAGCTTAAGGGTCGAAAGTGAGCAGTTCTTC.

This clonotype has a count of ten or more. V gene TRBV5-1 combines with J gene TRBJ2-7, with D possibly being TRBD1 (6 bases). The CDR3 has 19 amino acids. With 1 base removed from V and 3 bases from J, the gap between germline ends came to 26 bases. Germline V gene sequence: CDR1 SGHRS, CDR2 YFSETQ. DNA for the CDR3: TGCGCCAGCAGCTTGTTTCCGAGCTTGGACAGTCGGGGAAACTACGAGCAGTACTTC. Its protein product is CASSLFPSLDSRGNYEQYF.

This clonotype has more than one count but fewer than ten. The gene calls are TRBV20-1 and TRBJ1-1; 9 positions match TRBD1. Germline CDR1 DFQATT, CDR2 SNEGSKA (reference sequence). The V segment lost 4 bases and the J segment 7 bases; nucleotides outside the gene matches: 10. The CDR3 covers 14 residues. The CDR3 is CSAKGQGPTFEAFF. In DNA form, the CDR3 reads TGCAGTGCTAAGGGACAGGGTCCGACTTTTGAAGCTTTCTTT.

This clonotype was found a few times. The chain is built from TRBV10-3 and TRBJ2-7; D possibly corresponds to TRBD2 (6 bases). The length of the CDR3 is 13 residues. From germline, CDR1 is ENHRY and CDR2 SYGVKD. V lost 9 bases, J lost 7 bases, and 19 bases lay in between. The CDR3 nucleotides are TGTGCCATGAGACGGGGGATTTCTGGGGAGCAGTACTTC. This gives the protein CAMRRGISGEQYF.

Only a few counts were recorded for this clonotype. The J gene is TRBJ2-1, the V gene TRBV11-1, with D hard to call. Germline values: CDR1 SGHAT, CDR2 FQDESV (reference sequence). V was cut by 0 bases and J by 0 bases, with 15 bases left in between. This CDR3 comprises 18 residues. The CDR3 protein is CASSLAEPGRSSYNEQFF. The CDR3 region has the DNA TGTGCCAGCAGCTTAGCAGAGCCTGGACGGAGCTCCTACAATGAGCAGTTCTTC.